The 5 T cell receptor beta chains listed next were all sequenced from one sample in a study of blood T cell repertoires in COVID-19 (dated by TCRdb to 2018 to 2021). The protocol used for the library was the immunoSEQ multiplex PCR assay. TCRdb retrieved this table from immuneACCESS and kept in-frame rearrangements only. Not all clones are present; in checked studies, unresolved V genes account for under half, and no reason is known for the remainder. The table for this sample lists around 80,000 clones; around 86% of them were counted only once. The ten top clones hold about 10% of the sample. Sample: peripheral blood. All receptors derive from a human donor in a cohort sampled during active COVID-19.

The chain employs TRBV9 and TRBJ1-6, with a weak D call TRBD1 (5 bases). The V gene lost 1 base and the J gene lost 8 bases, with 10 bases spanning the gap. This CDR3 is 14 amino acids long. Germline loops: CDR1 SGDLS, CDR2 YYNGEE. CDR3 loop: CASSVTGGDSPLHF. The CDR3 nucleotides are TGTGCCAGCAGCGTAACCGGGGGTGATTCACCCCTCCACTTT. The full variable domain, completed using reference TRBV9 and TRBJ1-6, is DSGVTQTPKHLITATGQRVTLRCSPRSGDLSVYWYQQSLDQGLQFLIQYYNGEERAKGNILERFSAQQFPDLHSELNLSSLELGDSALYFCASSVTGGDSPLHFGNGTRLTVT.

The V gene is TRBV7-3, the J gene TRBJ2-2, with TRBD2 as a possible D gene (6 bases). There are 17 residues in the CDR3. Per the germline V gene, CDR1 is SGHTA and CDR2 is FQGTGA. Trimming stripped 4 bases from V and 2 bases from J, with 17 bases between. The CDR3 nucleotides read TGTGCCAGCAGCTCCGTTCCGGGACTGACCAACACCGGGGAGCTGTTTTTT. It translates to CASSSVPGLTNTGELFF.

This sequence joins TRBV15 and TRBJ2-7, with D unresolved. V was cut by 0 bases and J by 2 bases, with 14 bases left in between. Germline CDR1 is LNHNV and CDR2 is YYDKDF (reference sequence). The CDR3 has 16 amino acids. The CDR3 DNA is TGTGCCACCAGCAGAGATGTTGCGAGGATAACCTACGAGCAGTACTTC. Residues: CATSRDVARITYEQYF.

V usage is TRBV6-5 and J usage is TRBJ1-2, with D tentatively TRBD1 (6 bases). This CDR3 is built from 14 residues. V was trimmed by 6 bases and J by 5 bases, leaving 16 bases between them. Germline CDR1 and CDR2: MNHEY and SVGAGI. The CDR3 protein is CASSVRGEAYGYTF. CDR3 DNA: TGTGCCAGCAGCGTCAGGGGTGAGGCTTATGGCTACACCTTC.

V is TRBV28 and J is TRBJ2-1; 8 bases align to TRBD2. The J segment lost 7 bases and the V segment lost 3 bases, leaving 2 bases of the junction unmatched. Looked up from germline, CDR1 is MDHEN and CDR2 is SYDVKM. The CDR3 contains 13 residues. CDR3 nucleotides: TGTGCCAGCAGTTTGAGCGGGAGAAATGAGCAGTTCTTC. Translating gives CASSLSGRNEQFF.